Listed below are T cell receptor beta chains from one sample, sequenced in a study of blood T cells in healthy people across ages. TCRdb re-analysed the 5' RACE reads in MiXCR, keeping a single row per CDR3 protein. The sample lists over 1,500,000 distinct CDR3 sequences, 35% to 50% occurring once. Sequencing input: blood. These TCRs come from a human donor in good health. Each CDR3 is given with its conserved first and last residue. D genes are given only for firm matches. Clone size is stated in some rows and not others, as once, few, many or a class when expanded.

TRBV20-1	13	few	NA	TRBJ2-5	CSARDPGPSLQYF	TGCAGTGCTAGAGATCCCGGACCATCCCTGCAGTACTTC
TRBV24-1	14	many	TRBD1	TRBJ2-1	CATSDRTGSDEQFF	TGTGCCACCAGTGACAGGACAGGGTCGGATGAGCAGTTCTTC
TRBV7-6	15	few	TRBD2	TRBJ2-1	CASSSGLAGAIEQFF	TGTGCCAGCAGCTCGGGACTAGCGGGGGCCATAGAGCAGTTCTTC
TRBV29-1	13	NA	TRBD1	TRBJ1-4	CSVGQVLGEKLFF	TGCAGCGTCGGACAGGTCCTCGGGGAAAAACTGTTTTTT
TRBV10-3	13	many	NA	TRBJ1-1	CAISGDGGKEAFF	TGTGCCATCAGTGGCGACGGGGGCAAGGAAGCTTTCTTT
TRBV27	12	once	NA	TRBJ1-2	CASKGVEYGYTF	TGTGCCAGCAAGGGTGTCGAATATGGCTACACCTTC
TRBV18	14	NA	TRBD1	TRBJ2-7	CASSPDRTQNEQYF	TGTGCCAGCTCACCGGACAGGACGCAGAACGAGCAGTACTTC
TRBV7-2	14	NA	NA	TRBJ1-2	CASSLVSRGRGYTF	TGTGCCAGCAGCTTAGTTTCCAGGGGAAGGGGCTACACCTTC
TRBV5-1	14	few	NA	TRBJ2-7	CASSPITETYEQYF	TGTGCCAGCAGTCCAATCACGGAGACCTACGAGCAGTACTTC
TRBV30	14	few	NA	TRBJ2-2	CAWKEGWSTGELFF	TGTGCCTGGAAAGAGGGTTGGAGCACCGGGGAGCTGTTTTTT
TRBV10-3	15	NA	TRBD2	TRBJ2-5	CATKKSLAEQETQYF	TGTGCCACCAAAAAATCACTAGCGGAACAAGAGACCCAGTACTTC
TRBV5-1	14	NA	NA	TRBJ2-7	CASSLVQNPYEQYF	TGCGCCAGCAGCTTGGTTCAGAATCCGTACGAGCAGTACTTC
TRBV29-1	13	many	NA	TRBJ2-5	CSVVMTDQETQYF	TGCAGCGTTGTGATGACAGACCAAGAGACCCAGTACTTC
TRBV29-1	13	NA	TRBD1	TRBJ1-1	CSVSTGQRTEAFF	TGCAGCGTTTCGACAGGGCAAAGGACTGAAGCTTTCTTT
TRBV29-1	11	NA	NA	TRBJ2-1	CSASGLDEQFF	TGCAGCGCTTCGGGGCTTGATGAGCAGTTCTTC
TRBV6-2/TRBV6-3	15	few	TRBD1	TRBJ1-5	CASRAGRGPGQPQHF	TGTGCCAGCAGAGCCGGCAGGGGGCCGGGACAGCCCCAGCATTTT
TRBV7-3	13	NA	NA	TRBJ1-3	CASSSHREGTIYF	TGTGCCAGCAGCTCCCACAGGGAGGGCACCATATATTTT
TRBV11-1	15	few	TRBD1	TRBJ2-7	CASSLASDRGYEQYF	TGTGCCAGCAGCTTAGCATCGGACAGGGGCTACGAGCAGTACTTC
TRBV6-5	13	NA	NA	TRBJ2-4	CASSRALGDIQYF	TGTGCCAGCAGTCGCGCCCTTGGGGACATTCAGTACTTC
TRBV29-1	11	few	NA	TRBJ1-1	CSVEEGEVAFF	TGCAGCGTTGAGGAAGGGGAGGTAGCTTTCTTT
TRBV11-3	16	few	TRBD2	TRBJ2-7	CASSFPRGAGTYEQYF	TGTGCCAGCAGCTTTCCAAGGGGAGCGGGAACCTACGAGCAGTACTTC
TRBV20-1	13	NA	TRBD2	TRBJ2-7	CSARDPRRGDQYF	TGCAGTGCTAGAGATCCCCGGCGGGGGGATCAGTACTTC
TRBV25-1	15	NA	NA	TRBJ1-4	CASSEYSRQNEKLFF	TGTGCCAGCAGTGAATATTCTAGGCAAAATGAAAAACTGTTTTTT
TRBV6-2/TRBV6-3	17	NA	NA	TRBJ2-3	CASSYSISVPSTDTQYF	TGTGCCAGCAGTTACTCGATATCGGTGCCTAGCACAGATACGCAGTATTTT
TRBV12-5	16	NA	NA	TRBJ2-3	CASGLYGQSAQDTQYF	TGTGCTAGTGGTTTGTACGGACAGAGCGCACAAGATACGCAGTATTTT
TRBV6-2/TRBV6-3	13	NA	NA	TRBJ2-1	CASSSPWDNEQFF	TGTGCCAGCAGTTCCCCCTGGGACAATGAGCAGTTCTTC
TRBV5-1	14	NA	NA	TRBJ2-5	CASSQGPAEETQYF	TGCGCCAGCAGCCAGGGACCAGCAGAAGAGACCCAGTACTTC
TRBV10-2	13	NA	NA	TRBJ2-5	CASSDWHSVEQYF	TGCGCCAGCAGTGACTGGCATTCGGTTGAGCAGTACTTC
TRBV7-9	13	NA	NA	TRBJ1-5	CSSSFGGNQPQHF	TGTTCCAGCAGCTTCGGAGGCAATCAGCCCCAGCATTTT
TRBV5-1	15	once	NA	TRBJ1-2	CASSSPGTEMYGYTF	TGCGCCAGCAGCTCCCCGGGAACGGAGATGTATGGCTACACCTTC
TRBV12-3/TRBV12-4	17	NA	NA	TRBJ1-1	CASGWGTEQGMNTEAFF	TGTGCCAGCGGTTGGGGTACGGAACAGGGAATGAACACTGAAGCTTTCTTT
TRBV6-6	17	once	TRBD2	TRBJ2-5	CASLRLAGALYQETQYF	TGTGCCAGCCTCAGACTAGCGGGGGCTTTGTACCAAGAGACCCAGTACTTC
TRBV10-3	14	NA	NA	TRBJ1-2	CAIRETRGDYGYTF	TGTGCCATCAGGGAAACGAGGGGAGACTATGGCTACACCTTC
TRBV4-2	15	NA	TRBD1	TRBJ2-5	CASSSRTGRQETQYF	TGTGCCAGCAGCTCTCGGACAGGGAGGCAGGAGACCCAGTACTTC
TRBV6-6	15	NA	NA	TRBJ1-4	CASIGRTETNEKLFF	TGTGCCAGCATAGGACGTACGGAAACTAATGAAAAACTGTTTTTT
TRBV25-1	13	few	NA	TRBJ2-7	CASMAAGAHEQYF	TGTGCCAGCATGGCCGCGGGGGCCCACGAGCAGTACTTC
TRBV15	15	NA	NA	TRBJ1-1	CATSRGGSMNTEAFF	TGTGCCACCAGCAGAGGCGGGTCGATGAACACTGAAGCTTTCTTT
TRBV3-1	15	NA	NA	TRBJ1-1	CASSQEGGVRGGAFF	TGTGCCAGCAGCCAAGAAGGGGGGGTCCGGGGAGGAGCTTTCTTT
TRBV29-1	15	NA	NA	TRBJ1-3	CSVHTGPGTGNTIYF	TGCAGCGTTCATACCGGGCCCGGGACCGGAAACACCATATATTTT
TRBV28	17	NA	NA	TRBJ2-6	CASSLPGVISGANVLTF	TGTGCCAGCAGTTTACCGGGGGTCATTTCTGGGGCCAACGTCCTGACTTTC